These 30 T cell receptor beta chains originate from one sample sequenced in a study of identifying expanded T cells in peripheral blood. Sequencing used immunoSEQ multiplex PCR; TCRdb keeps in-frame clones, though not all of them. Counted here are some 93,000 clones, roughly 86% occurring once; the ten biggest clones make up around 4.3%. Specimen: blood. These receptors all come from a person between 18 and 75 years old in good health.

The chain is built from TRBV5-4 and TRBJ2-7; 7 bases match TRBD1. This CDR3 is built from 12 residues. Germline V gene sequence: CDR1 SGHNT, CDR2 YYREEE (reference sequence). J gave up 6 bases and V 4 bases, and 4 bases lay outside the gene matches. The CDR3 is CASSTGTVEQYF. The CDR3 DNA reads as TGTGCCAGCAGCACCGGGACAGTCGAGCAGTACTTC.

In DNA form, the CDR3 reads TGTGCCGGGGGAGGGTCCCGCTACGAGCAGTACTTC. It is translated as CAGGGSRYEQYF. This chain connects TRBV2 to TRBJ2-7, with 7 bases that match TRBD2. In germline, CDR1 is SNHLY, CDR2 FYNNEI. This CDR3 is built from 12 residues. After removal of 11 bases from V and 3 bases from J, the junction contained 7 bases not matched to a gene.

V is TRBV19 and J is TRBJ2-1, with D tentatively TRBD1 or TRBD2 (5 bases each). Germline V CDR1 and CDR2: LNHDA, SQIVND (reference sequence). V was clipped by 3 bases and J by 10 bases, with 13 bases between them. The CDR3 spans 13 residues. CDR3 in DNA: TGTGCCAGTAGTATTTCGACGAGGGGCGAGCAGTTCTTC. It encodes CASSISTRGEQFF. Using reference TRBV19 and TRBJ2-1 for the parts outside the CDR3, the full variable domain is DGGITQSPKYLFRKEGQNVTLSCEQNLNHDAMYWYRQDPGQGLRLIYYSQIVNDFQKGDIAEGYSVSREKKESFPLTVTSAQKNPTAFYLCASSISTRGEQFFGPGTRLTVL.

The chain employs TRBV19 and TRBJ2-3; 7 bases fit TRBD1. The junction had 1 base not matched to a gene; V was cut back by 4 bases and J by 0 bases. The CDR3 is 14 residues long. Germline lookup yields CDR1 LNHDA and CDR2 SQIVND (reference sequence). Written as DNA, the CDR3 is TGTGCCAGTAGTAAGGGGGCTAGCACAGATACGCAGTATTTT. It codes for CASSKGASTDTQYF.

J is TRBJ2-3 and V is TRBV7-9, with D unresolved. V dropped 6 bases and J dropped 0 bases, with 13 bases sitting between them. From germline, CDR1 is SEHNR and CDR2 FQNEAQ (reference sequence). CDR3 length: 15 residues. DNA of the CDR3: TGTGCCAGCAGTCCGACATATCCTAGCACAGATACGCAGTATTTT. It specifies CASSPTYPSTDTQYF.

This chain links TRBV9 with TRBJ2-5, with D maybe TRBD2 (7 bases). This CDR3 has 19 amino acids. The germline V and J ends were trimmed by 0 bases and 1 base, with 22 bases remaining between them. CDR1 SGDLS and CDR2 YYNGEE come from the germline V gene. The CDR3, as DNA: TGTGCCAGCAGCGTAGCGACTAGCTCCGGACAGCATTTCCAAGAGACCCAGTACTTC. Amino acid sequence: CASSVATSSGQHFQETQYF.

The chain is built from TRBV7-6 and TRBJ2-1; TRBD2 agrees at 11 bases. The germline CDR1 and CDR2 sequences are SGHVS and FNYEAQ. This CDR3 spans 17 amino acids. The junction had 8 bases not matched to a gene; V was cut back by 5 bases and J by 2 bases. CDR3 bases: TGTGCCAGCAGCCCCTCTAGCGGGAGGATCGCCTACAATGAGCAGTTCTTC. Translated: CASSPSSGRIAYNEQFF. The full variable domain, its missing parts supplied by reference TRBV7-6 and TRBJ2-1, is GAGVSQSPRYKVTKRGQDVALRCDPISGHVSLYWYRQALGQGPEFLTYFNYEAQQDKSGLPNDRFSAERPEGSISTLTIQRTEQRDSAMYRCASSPSSGRIAYNEQFFGPGTRLTVL.

V is TRBV7-2 and J is TRBJ1-3, with D perhaps TRBD1 (6 bases). From germline, CDR1 is SGHTA and CDR2 FQGNSA. The V end was cut by 5 bases, the J end by 4 bases, with 15 bases between. This CDR3 is built from 15 residues. For the CDR3, the DNA is TGTGCCAGCAGCCCCTGGAGGGGGTCGGGAAACACCATATATTTT. Amino acid sequence: CASSPWRGSGNTIYF.

The gene calls are TRBV5-6 and TRBJ2-7; no firm D call. Trimming took off 0 bases at V and 4 bases at J, with 2 bases between the two ends. The CDR3 runs 11 residues. CDR1 is SGHDT and CDR2 is YYEEEE in the germline V gene. CDR3 loop: CASSLGYEQYF. CDR3 coding DNA: TGTGCCAGCAGCTTGGGGTACGAGCAGTACTTC. Together with reference TRBV5-6 and TRBJ2-7, the CDR3 gives the full variable domain: DAGVTQSPTHLIKTRGQQVTLRCSPKSGHDTVSWYQQALGQGPQFIFQYYEEEERQRGNFPDRFSGHQFPNYSSELNVNALLLGDSALYLCASSLGYEQYFGPGTRLTVT.

This chain links TRBV2 with TRBJ2-3, with a tentative D call TRBD1 (6 bases). Trimming shortened V by 7 bases and J by 5 bases, and 16 bases separated the two germline ends. From germline, CDR1 is SNHLY and CDR2 FYNNEI. There are 14 residues in the CDR3. The CDR3, as DNA: TGTGCCAGCAAGGCAGGGGTGATGGGAGATACGCAGTATTTT. It specifies CASKAGVMGDTQYF.

The rearrangement uses TRBV30 and TRBJ2-1; maybe TRBD2 (5 bases). This CDR3 comprises 12 residues. The germline V gene has CDR1 GTSNPN and CDR2 SVGIG (reference sequence). V lost 2 bases and J lost 8, with 10 bases in between. CDR3 nucleotide sequence: TGTGCCTGGAGTATTCGAGGGTATGAGCAGTTCTTC. Amino acid sequence: CAWSIRGYEQFF. Full variable domain (rest looked up from reference TRBV30 and TRBJ2-1): SQTIHQWPATLVQPVGSPLSLECTVEGTSNPNLYWYRQAAGRGLQLLFYSVGIGQISSEVPQNLSASRPQDRQFILSSKKLLLSDSGFYLCAWSIRGYEQFFGPGTRLTVL.

This chain's CDR3 is CAIQGSSYEQYF. The DNA for the CDR3 is TGTGCCATCCAAGGGAGCTCCTACGAGCAGTACTTC. The rearrangement uses TRBV10-3 and TRBJ2-7, with D tentatively TRBD2 (5 bases). In germline, CDR1 is ENHRY, CDR2 SYGVKD. The CDR3 extends over 12 amino acids. The germline V and J ends were trimmed by 8 bases and 0 bases, with 8 bases remaining between them.

The rearrangement links TRBV4-2 to TRBJ1-4; no clear D. Germline-derived CDR1 and CDR2 are LGHNA and YNFKEQ. The CDR3 runs 15 residues. With 0 bases removed from V and 0 bases from J, the gap between germline ends came to 5 bases. The CDR3 DNA follows: TGTGCCAGCAGCCAAGAAACAGCAACTAATGAAAAACTGTTTTTT. Its protein is CASSQETATNEKLFF.

The chain carries TRBV9 and TRBJ2-3, with D possibly TRBD2 on 6 matching bases. Germline CDR1 reads SGDLS; CDR2 reads YYNGEE. CDR3 length: 16 residues. Trimming shortened V by 4 bases and J by 1 base, and 16 bases separated the two germline ends. The CDR3 region has the DNA TGTGCCAGCAGCCCGCAGGGAGGTGGTCGCACAGATACGCAGTATTTT. It yields the protein CASSPQGGGRTDTQYF.

The genes are TRBV2 and TRBJ2-2, with 14 positions matching TRBD2. CDR1 is SNHLY, CDR2 FYNNEI, per germline. The J segment lost 6 bases and the V segment lost 4 bases, leaving 1 base of the junction unmatched. The length of the CDR3 is 15 residues. The CDR3 reads CASSATSGGAGELFF. In DNA, the CDR3 is TGTGCCAGCAGTGCGACTAGCGGGGGGGCCGGGGAGCTGTTTTTT.

This clone showed up just a few times. V gene TRBV2 combines with J gene TRBJ1-2, with unresolved D. The V end was cut by 8 bases, the J end by 5 bases, with 18 bases between. The CDR3 is 14 residues long. The germline CDR1 and CDR2 sequences are SNHLY and FYNNEI. The CDR3 loop reads CASRVGLAAYGYTF. For the CDR3, the DNA is TGTGCCAGCCGGGTTGGATTGGCCGCTTATGGCTACACCTTC.

The chain recombines TRBV18 with TRBJ2-5; the match to TRBD1 covers 7 bases. This CDR3 is 13 amino acids long. The junction had 4 bases not matched to a gene; V was cut back by 2 bases and J by 7 bases. Germline V gives CDR1 KGHSH, CDR2 LQKENI. Written as DNA, the CDR3 is TGTGCCAGCTCACCAGGACAGGAAGTGACCCAGTACTTC. It translates to CASSPGQEVTQYF.

The J gene is TRBJ2-2, the V gene TRBV6-6; TRBD2 might be the D (6 bases). The CDR3 covers 15 residues. Trimming removed 2 bases from V and 5 bases from J, with 12 bases in between. Germline CDR1 MNHNY, CDR2 SVGAGI (reference sequence). DNA for the CDR3: TGTGCCAGCAGTTACGGGGGGTCGAGAACCGGGGAGCTGTTTTTT. It translates to CASSYGGSRTGELFF.

The chain uses TRBV10-3 and TRBJ2-5; 8 nucleotides align to TRBD2. CDR1 and CDR2 from the germline V gene are ENHRY and SYGVKD. The CDR3 sequence is 15 residues long. With V trimmed by 5 bases and J by 1 base, 6 bases remained unmatched. The CDR3 loop is CAISRTGTSQETQYF. The CDR3 DNA is TGTGCCATCAGTCGGACCGGGACTAGCCAAGAGACCCAGTACTTC.

The V gene is TRBV6-5, the J gene TRBJ2-3; D remains unclear. The germline V gene has CDR1 MNHEY and CDR2 SVGAGI. V was pared by 5 bases and J by 4 bases, with 10 bases between. The CDR3 is 13 amino acids. CDR3: CASSPRVADTQYF. CDR3 DNA sequence: TGTGCCAGCAGTCCCAGAGTGGCAGATACGCAGTATTTT.

V is TRBV6-1 and J is TRBJ2-1; tentative D call: TRBD1 (6 bases). This CDR3 is built from 15 residues. V lost 4 bases and J lost 8, with 18 bases in between. Germline CDR1 MNHNS, CDR2 SASEGT. The CDR3 DNA reads as TGTGCCAGCAGTGCCGGACAGACCCTTAGCGATGAGCAGTTCTTC. This codes for CASSAGQTLSDEQFF.

CDR3 nucleotide sequence: TGTGCCAGCATCGAAACAGGGGTTGAGCAGTTCTTC. It translates to CASIETGVEQFF. The J gene is TRBJ2-1, the V gene TRBV21-1; TRBD1 reflects the table's D call only, with no check against the DNA. TRBV21-1 is marked as a pseudogene. The CDR3 loop spans 12 amino acids.

The rearrangement uses TRBV7-9 and TRBJ1-1; possible D gene TRBD1, 6 bases. Trimming cost V 3 bases and J 8 bases, with 10 bases left between them. This CDR3 region has 12 residues. From germline, CDR1 is SEHNR and CDR2 FQNEAQ (reference sequence). CDR3 nucleotides: TGTGCCAGCAGCTTCAGCCAGGGGGAAGCTTTCTTT. This translates into CASSFSQGEAFF.

The CDR3 loop is CAWTLLGYEQYF. CDR3 nucleotide sequence: TGTGCCTGGACCCTATTAGGGTACGAGCAGTACTTC. V gene TRBV30 combines with J gene TRBJ2-7; no clear D gene. Trimming took off 4 bases at V and 4 bases at J, with 11 bases between the two ends. This CDR3 region has 12 residues. Germline V gene sequence: CDR1 GTSNPN, CDR2 SVGIG (reference sequence).

This rearrangement joins TRBV4-2 to TRBJ2-1, with D uncertain. Germline CDR1 reads LGHNA; CDR2 reads YNFKEQ. The V and J ends lost 2 bases and 3 bases respectively, with 8 bases between them. The CDR3 is 14 residues long. The CDR3 DNA follows: TGTGCCAGCAGCCAATTTACGAGCTACAATGAGCAGTTCTTC. Its protein is CASSQFTSYNEQFF.

The J gene is TRBJ2-3, the V gene TRBV9, with D hard to call. V gave up 0 bases and J gave up 0 bases, with 11 bases separating them. Per the germline V gene, CDR1 is SGDLS and CDR2 is YYNGEE. The CDR3 runs to 16 residues. For the CDR3, the DNA is TGTGCCAGCAGCGTAGGACCTGGGGAAAGCACAGATACGCAGTATTTT. Protein: CASSVGPGESTDTQYF.

CDR3 sequence (DNA): TGTGCCAGCAGCCCCGGGGGTGAGAGGGCAGAGACCCAGTACTTC. Translation gives CASSPGGERAETQYF. V gene TRBV7-3 combines with J gene TRBJ2-5, with TRBD2 as a possible D gene (6 bases). V dropped 5 bases and J dropped 4 bases, with 17 bases sitting between them. Germline V lookup: CDR1 SGHTA, CDR2 FQGTGA. CDR3 size: 15 residues.

In this sample, this clone turned up once. The chain links TRBV5-1 to TRBJ2-1, with 7 bases that match TRBD2. Germline loops: CDR1 SGHRS, CDR2 YFSETQ. The V segment lost 0 bases and the J segment 8 bases; nucleotides outside the gene matches: 8. The CDR3 length is 15 residues. DNA for the CDR3: TGCGCCAGCAGCTTGGAGAGGCGGGAGATCGATGAGCAGTTCTTC. Amino acid sequence: CASSLERREIDEQFF.

V and J are TRBV19 and TRBJ2-3; D may be TRBD2 (5 bases). The germline V gene has CDR1 LNHDA and CDR2 SQIVND (reference sequence). The length of the CDR3 is 15 residues. The V and J ends lost 0 bases and 5 bases respectively, with 12 bases between them. DNA for the CDR3: TGTGCCAGTAGTATAGATCACCTAGCAGGAGATACGCAGTATTTT. It codes for CASSIDHLAGDTQYF.

The chain carries TRBV4-3 and TRBJ2-5; TRBD2 aligns across 7 bases. With V trimmed by 3 bases and J by 5 bases, 9 bases remained unmatched. CDR1 and CDR2 from the germline V gene are LGHNA and YSLEER. This CDR3 spans 15 amino acids. The CDR3: CASSQGGGGVETQYF. The DNA of the CDR3 is TGCGCCAGCAGCCAGGGGGGGGGAGGTGTGGAGACCCAGTACTTC.